Below are 2 T cell receptor beta chains sequenced from a single sample in a study of blood T cell repertoires in COVID-19. Sequencing was performed with immunoSEQ multiplex PCR; in TCRdb, only in-frame clones are kept and a portion is missing. The repertoire consists of roughly 260,000 clones, with roughly 85% occurring once and the leading ten covering about 3.9%. The sample was PBMCs or T cells enriched from blood (not recorded which). The receptor source for this set is a woman in her thirties or forties who had been exposed to COVID-19.

The chain is built from TRBV3-1 (or the pseudogene TRBV3-2) and TRBJ1-1; D is ambiguous. Trimming stripped 4 bases from V and 0 bases from J, with 15 bases between. CDR3 length: 16 amino acids. CDR1 LGHDT and CDR2 YNNKEL come from the germline V gene (reference sequence). The CDR3 here is CASSPRGGSLNTEAFF. DNA for the CDR3: TGTGCCAGCAGCCCTCGTGGCGGTAGTTTGAACACTGAAGCTTTCTTT.

The chain recombines TRBV10-3 with TRBJ1-1; D ambiguous. Germline lookup yields CDR1 ENHRY and CDR2 SYGVKD. The CDR3 consists of 11 residues. V dropped 3 bases and J dropped 7 bases, with 6 bases sitting between them. This CDR3 is CAISDNFEAFF. Written as DNA, the CDR3 is TGTGCCATCAGTGATAATTTTGAAGCTTTCTTT.